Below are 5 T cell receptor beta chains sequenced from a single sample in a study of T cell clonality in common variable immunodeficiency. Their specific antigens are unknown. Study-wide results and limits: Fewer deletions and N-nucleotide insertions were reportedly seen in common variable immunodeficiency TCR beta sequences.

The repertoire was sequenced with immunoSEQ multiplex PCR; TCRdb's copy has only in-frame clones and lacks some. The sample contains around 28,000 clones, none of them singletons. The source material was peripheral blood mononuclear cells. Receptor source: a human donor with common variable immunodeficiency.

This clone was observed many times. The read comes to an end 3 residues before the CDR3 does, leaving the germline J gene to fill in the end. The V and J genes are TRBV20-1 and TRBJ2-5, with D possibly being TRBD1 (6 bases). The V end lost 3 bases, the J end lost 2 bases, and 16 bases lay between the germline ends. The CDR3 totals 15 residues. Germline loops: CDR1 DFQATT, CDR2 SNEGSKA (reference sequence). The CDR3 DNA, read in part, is TGCAGTGCTAGGCTACAGGGTATGGGTCAAGAGACC. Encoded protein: CSARLQGMGQET. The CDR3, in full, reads CSARLQGMGQETQYF.

Partial CDR3 DNA: TGTGCCTGGAGTGATGCCAGGGGGATGAACACTGAA. As protein: CAWSDARGMNTE. The CDR3 in its entirety is CAWSDARGMNTEAFF. The chain employs TRBV30 and TRBJ1-1; 7 bases fit TRBD1. The CDR3 goes on 3 residues after the read ends, and that part is filled in from the germline J gene. After removal of 1 base from V and 0 bases from J, the junction contained 5 bases not matched to a gene. The V gene's germline CDR1 is GTSNPN and CDR2 SVGIG (reference sequence). The CDR3 has 15 amino acids. Full variable domain (outside the CDR3, taken from reference TRBV30 and TRBJ1-1): SQTIHQWPATLVQPVGSPLSLECTVEGTSNPNLYWYRQAAGRGLQLLFYSVGIGQISSEVPQNLSASRPQDRQFILSSKKLLLSDSGFYLCAWSDARGMNTEAFFGQGTRLTVV.

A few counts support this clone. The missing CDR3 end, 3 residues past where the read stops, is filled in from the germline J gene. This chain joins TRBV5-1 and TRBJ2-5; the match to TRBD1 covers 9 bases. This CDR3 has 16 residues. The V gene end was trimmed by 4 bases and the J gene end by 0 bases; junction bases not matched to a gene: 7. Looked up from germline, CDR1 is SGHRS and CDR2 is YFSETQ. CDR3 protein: CASSTGQGLYQETQYF. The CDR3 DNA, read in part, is TGCGCCAGCAGCACCGGACAGGGGCTGTACCAAGAGACC.

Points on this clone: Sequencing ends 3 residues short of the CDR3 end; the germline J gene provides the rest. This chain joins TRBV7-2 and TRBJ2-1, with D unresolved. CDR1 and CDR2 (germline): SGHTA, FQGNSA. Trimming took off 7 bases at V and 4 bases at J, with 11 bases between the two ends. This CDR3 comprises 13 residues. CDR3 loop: CASNPRRYNEQFF. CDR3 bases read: TGTGCCAGCAACCCGCGGCGTTACAATGAG. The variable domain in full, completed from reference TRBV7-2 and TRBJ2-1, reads GAGVSQSPSNKVTEKGKDVELRCDPISGHTALYWYRQSLGQGLEFLIYFQGNSAPDKSGLPSDRFSAERTGGSVSTLTIQRTQQEDSAVYLCASNPRRYNEQFFGPGTRLTVL.

The CDR3 bases that were read are TGTGCCAGCAGCTTGTCATCCGGGGAG. Amino acids: CASSLSSGE. In full, the CDR3 reads CASSLSSGELFF. The J gene is TRBJ2-2, the V gene TRBV7-9; D gene ambiguous. With the read ending 3 residues before the CDR3 end, the germline J gene is used to fill in that end. Trimming removed 3 bases from V and 6 bases from J, with 5 bases in between. The CDR3 length is 12 residues. CDR1 and CDR2 from the germline V gene are SEHNR and FQNEAQ (reference sequence).